Presented here are 29 T cell receptor beta chains from one specimen sequenced in a study of blood T cell repertoires in COVID-19. Data came from immunoSEQ multiplex PCR; TCRdb stores just in-frame clones and leaves some out. The sample records some 170,000 clones, 90% being singletons. Sequenced: peripheral blood. These receptors all come from a man aged 60 to 69 with active or convalescent COVID-19.

The chain carries TRBV7-6 and TRBJ2-1; tentatively, D is TRBD1 (5 bases). V was shortened by 1 base and J by 1 base, with 11 bases between the two germline ends. The CDR3 covers 16 residues. Germline CDR1 and CDR2: SGHVS and FNYEAQ. CDR3 amino acids: CASSLGPTESYNEQFF. The DNA for the CDR3 is TGTGCCAGCAGCTTAGGGCCGACAGAATCCTACAATGAGCAGTTCTTC. The whole variable domain, remainder taken from reference TRBV7-6 and TRBJ2-1, is GAGVSQSPRYKVTKRGQDVALRCDPISGHVSLYWYRQALGQGPEFLTYFNYEAQQDKSGLPNDRFSAERPEGSISTLTIQRTEQRDSAMYRCASSLGPTESYNEQFFGPGTRLTVL.

The chain uses TRBV7-7 and TRBJ2-5, with TRBD1 matching 8 bases. This CDR3 spans 14 amino acids. Germline CDR1 reads SSHAT; CDR2 reads FNYEAQ (reference sequence). The ends lost 5 bases at V and 5 bases at J; junction bases unmatched: 7. As DNA, the CDR3 is TGTGCCAGCAGCCAATGGACAGGGATGGAGACCCAGTACTTC. Amino acid sequence: CASSQWTGMETQYF.

This sequence joins TRBV7-2 and TRBJ2-7; D perhaps matches TRBD1 (5 bases). Germline V gene sequence: CDR1 SGHTA, CDR2 FQGNSA. V was trimmed by 5 bases and J by 2 bases, leaving 13 bases between them. The CDR3 contains 14 residues. The CDR3 DNA reads TGTGCCAGCAGCACAGGTCAGGGCCCCTACGAGCAGTACTTC. It translates to CASSTGQGPYEQYF. The full variable domain, in which reference TRBV7-2 and TRBJ2-7 provide the parts outside the CDR3, is GAGVSQSPSNKVTEKGKDVELRCDPISGHTALYWYRQSLGQGLEFLIYFQGNSAPDKSGLPSDRFSAERTGGSVSTLTIQRTQQEDSAVYLCASSTGQGPYEQYFGPGTRLTVT.

The chain is built from TRBV19 and TRBJ2-3, with a possible D match to TRBD2 (6 bases). Trimming removed 3 bases at V and 4 bases at J, with 17 bases between. The CDR3 is 16 amino acids. Looked up from germline, CDR1 is LNHDA and CDR2 is SQIVND (reference sequence). The CDR3 sequence: CASSIPARGGSDTQYF. Written as DNA, the CDR3 is TGTGCCAGTAGTATCCCTGCGCGGGGAGGCTCAGATACGCAGTATTTT.

This chain uses TRBV10-1 with TRBJ2-1; unclear D gene. The V gene lost 7 bases and the J gene lost 5 bases, with 15 bases spanning the gap. This CDR3 region has 14 residues. Germline-derived CDR1 and CDR2 are WNHNN and SYGVQD (reference sequence). In DNA form, the CDR3 reads TGCGCCAGCATGAAATCGACCCGGGACAATGAGCAGTTCTTC. It is translated as CASMKSTRDNEQFF.

The rearrangement uses TRBV6-5 and TRBJ1-4, with 9 bases identical to TRBD1. Per the germline V gene, CDR1 is MNHEY and CDR2 is SVGAGI. The V and J ends lost 6 bases and 7 bases, in that order; junction bases with no gene match: 6. This CDR3 spans 14 amino acids. Written as DNA, the CDR3 is TGTGCCAGCAGCCCGGGACAGGGAGGTGAAAAACTGTTTTTT. Amino acids: CASSPGQGGEKLFF.

The rearrangement links TRBV30 to TRBJ2-7; D unresolved. Deletions cut 3 bases from V and 2 bases from J, with 8 bases between. CDR1 is GTSNPN, CDR2 SVGIG, per germline (reference sequence). This CDR3 is built from 12 residues. The CDR3 bases are TGTGCCTGGAGGGAACAGCCCTACGAGCAGTACTTC. Protein product: CAWREQPYEQYF. Combining the CDR3 with reference TRBV30 and TRBJ2-7 gives the whole variable domain SQTIHQWPATLVQPVGSPLSLECTVEGTSNPNLYWYRQAAGRGLQLLFYSVGIGQISSEVPQNLSASRPQDRQFILSSKKLLLSDSGFYLCAWREQPYEQYFGPGTRLTVT.

This chain uses TRBV19 with TRBJ1-2, with D perhaps TRBD1 (6 bases). The CDR3 totals 14 residues. The germline V gene has CDR1 LNHDA and CDR2 SQIVND (reference sequence). Between the trimmed V and J ends, which lost 7 bases and 0 bases, there was a span of 12 bases. DNA for the CDR3: TGTGCCAGTAAGCAGGGGTCCTCTAACTATGGCTACACCTTC. It encodes CASKQGSSNYGYTF. The full variable domain, with the rest looked up from reference TRBV19 and TRBJ1-2, is DGGITQSPKYLFRKEGQNVTLSCEQNLNHDAMYWYRQDPGQGLRLIYYSQIVNDFQKGDIAEGYSVSREKKESFPLTVTSAQKNPTAFYLCASKQGSSNYGYTFGSGTRLTVV.

This clone was counted a single time. J is TRBJ2-2 and V is TRBV11-2, with D maybe TRBD2 (5 bases). The CDR3 runs to 13 residues. Trimming cost V 10 bases and J 4 bases, with 13 bases left between them. CDR1 and CDR2 from the germline V gene are SGHAT and FQNNGV. CDR3 DNA sequence: TGTGCCACCCAACTAGGCGGCACCGGGGAGCTGTTTTTT. Protein product: CATQLGGTGELFF.

V is TRBV5-4 and J is TRBJ2-6; no clear D gene. V dropped 5 bases and J dropped 3 bases, with 12 bases sitting between them. This CDR3 contains 15 residues. From germline, CDR1 is SGHNT and CDR2 YYREEE (reference sequence). The CDR3 coding sequence is TGTGCCAGCAGTATGGCCTTGGTTGGGGCCAACGTCCTGACTTTC. It translates to CASSMALVGANVLTF.

V and J are TRBV24-1 and TRBJ1-2; maybe TRBD1 (5 bases). Germline CDR1 is KGHDR and CDR2 is SFDVKD. The CDR3 runs 14 residues. The V end lost 3 bases, the J end lost 2 bases, and 9 bases lay between the germline ends. CDR3 residues: CATSDKNRNYGYTF. The DNA of the CDR3 is TGTGCCACCAGTGATAAAAACAGGAACTATGGCTACACCTTC.

This chain joins TRBV5-1 and TRBJ1-3; D is unclear. Germline CDR1 and CDR2: SGHRS and YFSETQ. V gave up 0 bases and J gave up 4 bases, with 5 bases separating them. The CDR3 sequence is 13 residues long. The CDR3 reads CASSLGLGNTIYF. CDR3 coding DNA: TGCGCCAGCAGCTTGGGACTGGGAAACACCATATATTTT.

This clone was picked up one time. CDR3 sequence reads: CASSLGVGGEQYF. The CDR3 bases are TGTGCCAGCAGCTTAGGGGTCGGGGGCGAGCAGTACTTC. This sequence joins TRBV11-1 and TRBJ2-7, with D possibly matching TRBD2 (6 bases). Trimming pared 1 base from V and 6 bases from J, leaving 10 bases between. The germline gives CDR1 SGHAT, CDR2 FQDESV (reference sequence). The CDR3 has 13 residues.

In this sample, this clone turned up a few times. The V and J genes are TRBV3-1 (or the pseudogene TRBV3-2) and TRBJ1-2; D is undetermined. Germline CDR1 LGHDT, CDR2 YNNKEL (reference sequence). This CDR3 contains 12 residues. V shed 1 base and J shed 7 bases, with 7 bases lying between them. The CDR3 here is CASSQAQFGYTF. As DNA, the CDR3 is TGTGCCAGCAGCCAAGCCCAGTTTGGCTACACCTTC.

This sequence joins TRBV18 and TRBJ2-5; 12 bases align to TRBD2. V was clipped by 5 bases and J by 5 bases; unmatched bases: 6. Germline V gene sequence: CDR1 KGHSH, CDR2 LQKENI. There are 15 residues in the CDR3. DNA for the CDR3: TGTGCCAGCTCATCGACTAGCGGGGGACGTGAGACCCAGTACTTC. Translated, it gives CASSSTSGGRETQYF.

The chain couples TRBV5-4 to TRBJ2-3, with 8 bases that match TRBD2. The CDR3 extends over 15 amino acids. After removal of 2 bases from V and 4 bases from J, the junction contained 6 bases not matched to a gene. Germline assignment: CDR1 SGHNT and CDR2 YYREEE (reference sequence). CDR3 sequence reads: CASSFPSGGADTQYF. The CDR3 bases are TGTGCCAGCAGCTTCCCGAGCGGGGGAGCAGATACGCAGTATTTT.

The V call is TRBV13, the J call TRBJ1-2; D uncertain. Germline CDR1 PRHDT, CDR2 FYEKMQ (reference sequence). The CDR3 consists of 13 residues. V shed 2 bases and J shed 5 bases, with 9 bases lying between them. CDR3 nucleotide sequence: TGTGCCAGCAGCTTAACGTCCGCGTATGGCTACACCTTC. It codes for CASSLTSAYGYTF.

The chain couples TRBV6-2 or TRBV6-3 to TRBJ2-7; TRBD2 agrees at 8 bases. The CDR3 covers 14 residues. CDR1 is MNHEY and CDR2 is SVGEGT in the germline V gene. With V trimmed by 2 bases and J by 3 bases, 3 bases remained unmatched. This CDR3 reads CASSYERGHYEQYF. For the CDR3, the DNA is TGTGCCAGCAGTTACGAGCGGGGGCACTACGAGCAGTACTTC.

The V and J genes are TRBV10-3 and TRBJ1-1; 7 bases line up with TRBD1. Looked up from germline, CDR1 is ENHRY and CDR2 is SYGVKD. Losses at the gene ends were 7 bases for V and 0 bases for J; bases not matched to a gene: 8. CDR3 size: 15 residues. CDR3 sequence reads: CAITRRQGMNTEAFF. For the CDR3, the DNA is TGTGCCATCACCAGACGACAGGGAATGAACACTGAAGCTTTCTTT.

CDR3 residues: CASSLQGATTEAFF. The CDR3, as DNA: TGCGCCAGCAGCTTACAGGGGGCGACAACTGAAGCTTTCTTT. The genes are TRBV5-1 and TRBJ1-1; 9 nucleotides align to TRBD1. Germline CDR1 and CDR2: SGHRS and YFSETQ. Trimming removed 2 bases from V and 5 bases from J; junction bases left unmatched: 4. The CDR3 extends over 14 amino acids.

V usage is TRBV5-1 and J usage is TRBJ1-5, with 7 bases matching TRBD1. Germline CDR1 and CDR2: SGHRS and YFSETQ. The V segment lost 4 bases and the J segment 6 bases; nucleotides outside the gene matches: 10. This CDR3 contains 15 residues. CDR3 sequence (DNA): TGCGCCAGCAGCAGGGGTACAGGGGATTTTCAGCCCCAGCATTTT. Its protein product is CASSRGTGDFQPQHF.

This clone was detected once. V gene TRBV18 combines with J gene TRBJ1-4; no definite D call. This CDR3 region has 14 residues. Germline V gene data show CDR1 as KGHSH and CDR2 as LQKENI. V was shortened by 6 bases and J by 0 bases, with 8 bases between the two germline ends. The CDR3 spells CASSRYATNEKLFF. The CDR3 DNA follows: TGTGCCAGCTCCCGCTATGCAACTAATGAAAAACTGTTTTTT.

The chain recombines TRBV5-5 with TRBJ1-2; tentatively, D is TRBD1 (6 bases). Germline CDR1 and CDR2: SGHKS and YYEKEE (reference sequence). Trimming took 2 bases from V and 7 from J, leaving 12 bases between them. This CDR3 contains 13 residues. The CDR3 region has the DNA TGTGCCAGCAGCTTAACAAGGGACACTGGCTACACCTTC. Translating gives CASSLTRDTGYTF.

CDR3 sequence reads: CASSLPAGELFF. CDR3 in DNA: TGCGCCAGCAGCTTGCCCGCCGGGGAGCTGTTTTTT. The rearrangement uses TRBV5-1 and TRBJ2-2, with no clear D. CDR3 length equals 12 residues. Germline CDR1 SGHRS, CDR2 YFSETQ. Between the trimmed V and J ends, which lost 1 base and 6 bases, there was a span of 4 bases.

This clone has only one observation. The rearrangement joins TRBV5-1 to TRBJ2-3; tentatively, D is TRBD2 (6 bases). The ends were cut back, 6 bases at V and 5 bases at J, with 19 bases in the middle. The germline V gene has CDR1 SGHRS and CDR2 YFSETQ. The CDR3 sequence is 15 residues long. The CDR3 sequence: CASTHRRGHGDTQYF. CDR3 coding DNA: TGCGCCAGCACCCACCGGCGGGGCCACGGAGATACGCAGTATTTT.

The V gene is TRBV12-5, the J gene TRBJ2-7; D remains ambiguous. Trimming cost V 5 bases and J 6 bases, with 11 bases left between them. Germline CDR1 is LGHNT and CDR2 is FRNRAP. The length of the CDR3 is 12 residues. CDR3: CASGSPTTEQYF. CDR3 DNA sequence: TGTGCTAGTGGTAGCCCTACCACCGAGCAGTACTTC.

This clone showed up just a few times. The chain carries TRBV5-1 and TRBJ1-2; 9 bases are a match to TRBD1. Germline values: CDR1 SGHRS, CDR2 YFSETQ. This CDR3 has 16 residues. Unmatched junction bases numbered 11, after V lost 7 bases and J lost 1 base. The CDR3 loop is CASLPGTGILNYGYTF. The CDR3 bases are TGCGCCAGCCTCCCCGGGACAGGGATTCTTAACTATGGCTACACCTTC. The full variable domain, rest sourced from reference TRBV5-1 and TRBJ1-2, is KAGVTQTPRYLIKTRGQQVTLSCSPISGHRSVSWYQQTPGQGLQFLFEYFSETQRNKGNFPGRFSGRQFSNSRSEMNVSTLELGDSALYLCASLPGTGILNYGYTFGSGTRLTVV.

V is TRBV3-1 (or the pseudogene TRBV3-2) and J is TRBJ1-2; TRBD1 matches at 7 bases. J lost 5 bases, V lost 0 bases, and 9 bases had no gene match. The CDR3 consists of 16 residues. Germline V gene lookup returns CDR1 LGHDT and CDR2 YNNKEL (reference sequence). In DNA form, the CDR3 reads TGTGCCAGCAGCCAAGATTTAACAGGGGTTTTTTATGGCTACACCTTC. Translating gives CASSQDLTGVFYGYTF.

The chain employs TRBV19 and TRBJ1-6; no reliable D call. Trimming removed 2 bases at V and 7 bases at J, with 9 bases between. Germline values: CDR1 LNHDA, CDR2 SQIVND (reference sequence). The CDR3 consists of 14 residues. CDR3 sequence: CASSINPLNSPLHF. CDR3 nucleotides: TGTGCCAGTAGTATAAATCCCCTGAATTCACCCCTCCACTTT.